Sequencing of this T cell receptor (beta chain) was carried out in a study of blood T cell repertoires in COVID-19. Study-level information: Italy, Spain and the United States were the sources of the convalescent and acute COVID-19 samples. In each case, the material was cDNA or gDNA derived from T cells, B-cell-depleted T cells, or PBMCs.

The CDR3 is 15 amino acids. Trimming stripped 5 bases from V and 0 bases from J, with 13 bases between. Germline V gene lookup returns CDR1 MNHEY and CDR2 SVGAGI. Original methodology: Amplified reference gene primers provided the basis for estimating nucleated cell counts. Sequencing was performed with immunoSEQ multiplex PCR; in TCRdb, only in-frame clones are kept and a portion is missing. V and J calls and clone size are given by that table; D and trimming were obtained from the DNA. The profile shows 270,000 or so clones, under 90% of them singletons. The J gene is TRBJ1-1, the V gene TRBV6-5; possible D gene TRBD1, 6 bases. The clonotype originates from a woman in her late teens or twenties with acute or convalescent COVID-19. Sequences were obtained from peripheral blood. This chain's CDR3 is CASSPLQGMNTEAFF. The CDR3 DNA reads as TGTGCCAGCAGTCCCTTACAGGGAATGAACACTGAAGCTTTCTTT.